This TCR beta chain was captured in a study of CD8 T cells in ankylosing spondylitis listed by TCRdb under 2017. For context, the study as a whole: The study set out to find disease-linked TCR variants by profiling T cell receptor beta repertoires in ankylosing spondylitis patients and healthy donors. The whole study cohort included 95 to 130 healthy donors and some 27 ankylosing spondylitis patients. Peripheral blood samples were taken, and synovial fluid was additionally collected from ankylosing spondylitis patients. Findings and caveats that apply to the study as a whole: The disease-linked clones had a CD8+ phenotype and were found at relatively low frequencies in peripheral blood. A TCR beta motif made up of several highly homologous amino acid variants appeared to be characteristic of blood from ankylosing spondylitis patients. Significant enrichment of the disease-linked clones was reported in matched synovial fluid samples from ankylosing spondylitis patients. Some TCR beta motif variants had previously been reported in synovial fluid and blood of reactive arthritis patients, which suggested common disease-initiation mechanisms.

Many counts were recorded for this clonotype. The clone's antigen remains unknown. Base qualities are not recorded, but no much larger clone differs from it by a single base. The CDR3 covers 13 residues, taking in both the cysteine and the phenylalanine. Just CDR3 DNA is preserved here, 39 bases in frame from base 1. Taken from the germline V gene (reference sequence), the CDR1 and CDR2 loops are DFQATT and SNEGSKA. The germline ends are 7 bases apart after V is trimmed by 4 bases and J by 0 bases. This sample was sequenced with an Illumina HiSeq 2500. Quantitative 5'-RACE with molecular barcodes was used to prepare TCR beta libraries. Per the source publication's procedure: A new computational method, built on a probabilistic model of VDJ rearrangement, was used to identify disease-linked TCR variants. In-frame beta chains were kept once TCRdb had trimmed the public reads at Q25 with fastp and called clones with MiXCR. All rows with the same CDR3 protein become a single entry with the most common DNA and genes. The V and J calls were not made by the authors but by TCRdb's processing. This sample lists about 240,000 distinct CDR3 sequences; approximately 9% were detected once. The top ten clonotypes cover approximately 6.3% of the sample.

The chain joins TRBV20-1 to TRBJ2-1; no D gene is confidently identified. Sequencing was carried out using blood, either unsorted or a sorted T cell fraction (not recorded which). The clonotype comes from a male donor with ankylosing spondylitis or in good health (not recorded which). The DNA reads as follows: TGCAGTGCTATGGGTAGCTCCTACAATGAGCAGTTCTTC. Its product reads: CSAMGSSYNEQFF.